A single sample is the source of the 9 T cell receptor beta chains below, sequenced in a study of spatial heterogeneity in lung cancer. A single record per CDR3 protein comes from TCRdb applying MiXCR to the 5' RACE reads. The sample gives about 4,100 distinct CDR3 sequences, less than 70% of which show up once; about 77% is in the top ten. As for time point: sample taken at primary tumor resection. The study sequenced unsorted whole RNA from tumor, nontumor lung or frozen PBMC. The sample in question was PBMCs, obtained at surgery. Every receptor here comes from a female donor with early-stage non-small cell lung cancer.

Concerning this clonotype itself: The library was prepared for alpha chains; this beta chain is a stray read, so its frequency means little. The chain uses TRBV12-3 or TRBV12-4 and TRBJ2-7; 10 bases line up with TRBD2. V lost 7 bases, J lost 7 bases, and 10 bases stayed unmatched. The CDR3 has 14 residues. Written as DNA, the CDR3 is TGTGCCAGCAACCCTAGCGGGAGACTTATAGAGCAGTACTTC. Translated: CASNPSGRLIEQYF.

By share, this clonotype counts as medium-sized. This beta chain is an unintended read in a library built for alpha chains; its size means little. V usage is TRBV12-3 or TRBV12-4 and J usage is TRBJ2-3, with 11 bases lining up with TRBD2. The CDR3 has 16 amino acids. V trimming: 5 bases; J trimming: 0 bases; junction bases outside the gene matches: 4. CDR3 residues: CASSARLAGSTDTQYF. CDR3 coding DNA: TGTGCCAGCAGTGCCCGACTAGCGGGGAGCACAGATACGCAGTATTTT.

There are a few counts of this clonotype. Within a library made for alpha chains, this beta chain is off target, and its count is uninformative. The J gene is TRBJ2-7, the V gene TRBV20-1, with D unresolved. Germline V gene data show CDR1 as DFQATT and CDR2 as SNEGSKA (reference sequence). Trimming removed 3 bases at V and 2 bases at J, with 11 bases between. This CDR3 is built from 13 residues. CDR3 in amino acids: CSARGKIPYEQYF. DNA of the CDR3: TGCAGTGCTAGGGGTAAAATCCCCTACGAGCAGTACTTC.

This clonotype has only one observation. A library made for alpha chains picked up this beta chain off target, so its size means little. This chain connects TRBV28 to TRBJ1-2; D is unclear. The CDR3 consists of 13 residues. Germline V gene lookup returns CDR1 MDHEN and CDR2 SYDVKM. The V end was cut by 8 bases, the J end by 5 bases, with 15 bases between. The CDR3 is CASGNRQTYGYTF. The CDR3 DNA is TGTGCCAGCGGGAACCGCCAGACTTATGGCTACACCTTC.

Concerning this clonotype itself: The library was built for alpha chains, so this beta chain is an off-target read and its size means little. The J gene is TRBJ2-3, the V gene TRBV9, with no clear D. The CDR3 consists of 14 residues. Germline CDR1 reads SGDLS; CDR2 reads YYNGEE. V was pared by 0 bases and J by 3 bases, with 8 bases between. CDR3 region: CASSVAAVTDTQYF. The CDR3 DNA is TGTGCCAGCAGCGTAGCCGCGGTAACAGATACGCAGTATTTT.

In the case of this clonotype: For a library built for alpha chains, this beta chain is a stray read; little rests on its size. This sequence joins TRBV7-2 and TRBJ2-1; 10 bases are shared with TRBD1. The trim removed 1 base at V and 9 bases at J, leaving 9 bases unmatched. The germline V gene encodes CDR1 SGHTA and CDR2 FQGNSA. This CDR3 has 16 residues. CDR3 nucleotides: TGTGCCAGCAGCTTAGGGAACCCGGGACAGGGGTCTGAGCAGTTCTTC. This encodes CASSLGNPGQGSEQFF.

This clonotype was counted between two and nine times. In a library made to pick up alpha chains, this beta chain is a stray read with a size that means little. V is TRBV9 and J is TRBJ2-3; D may be TRBD1 (6 bases). The CDR3 spans 12 residues. Germline CDR1 and CDR2: SGDLS and YYNGEE. Trimming took 4 bases from V and 14 from J, leaving 17 bases between them. Written as DNA, the CDR3 is TGTGCCAGCAGCTCCAGGACAGACGAACGGTATTTT. Its protein is CASSSRTDERYF.

Details on this clonotype: This beta chain came through as a stray read in a library set up for alpha chains, and its size says little. The chain has TRBV7-2 and TRBJ2-2; D unclear. CDR3 length: 15 amino acids. CDR1 and CDR2 from the germline V gene are SGHTA and FQGNSA. Deletions cut 1 base from V and 5 bases from J, with 11 bases between. The CDR3 sequence: CASSLVVSGTGELFF. DNA for the CDR3: TGTGCCAGCAGCTTAGTGGTCTCTGGTACCGGGGAGCTGTTTTTT.

This clonotype appeared a few times. This beta chain came through as a stray read in a library set up for alpha chains, and its size says little. The J gene is TRBJ2-3, the V gene TRBV28; 9 bases fit TRBD2. The CDR3 contains 14 residues. The germline CDR1 and CDR2 sequences are MDHEN and SYDVKM. Trimming at V came to 5 bases and at J to 6 bases, leaving 6 bases not matched to a gene. The CDR3 DNA reads as TGTGCCAGCAGTATCGCTAGCGGGATTGATACGCAGTATTTT. Translation: CASSIASGIDTQYF.